This T cell receptor (beta chain) was captured by sequencing in a study of OX40 agonist ivuxolimab in advanced cancers. The assay was immunoSEQ multiplex PCR, and TCRdb's table has in-frame clones only and misses some. The profile shows some 70,000 clones, approximately 89% of them singletons. The CDR3 is 16 amino acids. Trimming removed 3 bases at V and 0 bases at J, with 14 bases between. Germline CDR1 is SNHLY and CDR2 is FYNNEI. General observations from the study: Expanded clones were, on average, more numerous among CD8+ T cells than CD4+.

Remarks on this clone: Its antigen is unidentified.

This TCR was sampled from an adult with an advanced solid tumor such as melanoma, head and neck, liver or kidney cancer. The chain links TRBV2 to TRBJ1-2, with TRBD1 as a possible D gene (6 bases). Here the sequenced sample was CD4+ or CD8+ T cells sorted from blood, taken in a trial of the OX40 agonist ivuxolimab. This CDR3 reads CASSDSGEGSNYGYTF. The CDR3 DNA follows: TGTGCCAGCAGTGACTCAGGGGAGGGCTCTAACTATGGCTACACCTTC.